A selection of T cell receptor beta chains follows, all from one sample in a study of radiation and T cells in renal cell carcinoma. Libraries were prepared by immunoSEQ multiplex PCR; TCRdb keeps only in-frame clonotypes and omits some of them. This sample has around 18,000 clones; roughly 57% occur once, and the top ten carry about 9%. Sequenced material: tumor tissue, taken from a patient whose treatment was nephrectomy without radiotherapy. The receptor source for this set is a man aged 40-55 years with renal cell carcinoma. The CDR3 runs from the conserved cysteine through the conserved F or W. D genes are given only for firm matches. Size is omitted from some rows. Given values are once, few, many or a class for expanded clones.

d_call	j_call	clone_size	v_call	cdr3_aa	cdr3_nt
TRBD1	TRBJ1-5	.	TRBV5-5	CASSFGGGSGNQPQHF	TGTGCCAGCAGTTTCGGAGGGGGCTCGGGCAATCAGCCCCAGCATTTT
.	TRBJ1-4	.	TRBV7-9	CASSASGGAAKLFF	TGTGCCAGCAGCGCCTCGGGGGGGGCCGCCAAACTGTTTTTT
.	TRBJ2-5	.	TRBV7-6	CASSWLYGETQYF	TGTGCCAGCAGCTGGTTATATGGGGAGACCCAGTACTTC
TRBD1	TRBJ1-1	once	TRBV7-2	CASSLGTGEAFF	TGTGCCAGCAGCCTCGGGACAGGAGAAGCTTTCTTT
.	TRBJ2-2	.	TRBV11-2	CASSLHAANTGELFF	TGTGCCAGCAGCCTACACGCCGCGAACACCGGGGAGCTGTTTTTT
.	TRBJ2-3	.	TRBV7-2	CASSLVVFTQYF	TGTGCCAGCAGCTTAGTAGTGTTTACGCAGTATTTT
.	TRBJ1-1	.	TRBV30	CAWSVTRASEAFF	TGTGCCTGGAGTGTAACCAGAGCTAGTGAAGCTTTCTTT
.	TRBJ2-5	.	TRBV19	CASSIRGTETQYF	TGTGCCAGTAGTATCCGGGGGACGGAGACCCAGTACTTC
TRBD2	TRBJ2-1	few	TRBV15	CATSRTSGGNEQFF	TGTGCCACCAGCAGGACTAGCGGGGGGAATGAGCAGTTCTTC
.	TRBJ1-2	.	TRBV12-5	CASALDFYGYTF	TGTGCTAGTGCCTTAGATTTCTATGGCTACACCTTC
.	TRBJ1-2	.	TRBV4-3	CASSPTPPSFYGYTF	TGCGCCAGCAGCCCCACCCCTCCGAGTTTCTATGGCTACACCTTC
TRBD1	TRBJ2-1	few	TRBV2	CASKTGAGNEQFF	TGTGCCAGCAAGACAGGGGCGGGCAATGAGCAGTTCTTC
.	TRBJ2-7	few	TRBV11-1	CASSLEAGTTYEQYF	TGTGCCAGCAGCTTAGAAGCTGGGACAACCTACGAGCAGTACTTC
.	TRBJ1-2	.	TRBV18	CASSPIAGTKAYGYTF	TGTGCCAGCTCACCAATAGCAGGGACGAAAGCCTATGGCTACACCTTC
TRBD1	TRBJ1-1	.	TRBV19	CASSVNRGKNTEAFF	TGTGCCAGTAGTGTAAACAGGGGCAAGAACACTGAAGCTTTCTTT
TRBD2	TRBJ2-1	.	TRBV6-4	CASSVERGVYNEQFF	TGTGCCAGCAGTGTCGAGCGGGGGGTCTACAATGAGCAGTTCTTC
TRBD2	TRBJ2-3	.	TRBV11-3	CASSPGLAGSTDTQYF	TGTGCCAGCAGCCCAGGACTAGCGGGGAGCACAGATACGCAGTATTTT
.	TRBJ1-6	.	TRBV18	CASSTDYRENSPLHF	TGTGCCAGCTCGACGGACTACAGGGAGAATTCACCCCTCCACTTT
.	TRBJ2-5	.	TRBV5-1	CASSLTAASRETQYF	TGCGCCAGCAGCTTAACTGCCGCGAGTCGGGAGACCCAGTACTTC
.	TRBJ1-1	.	TRBV5-1	CASSLVGGVPNTEAFF	TGCGCCAGCAGCCTGGTGGGTGGGGTGCCGAACACTGAAGCTTTCTTT
TRBD2	TRBJ2-1	.	TRBV4-1	CASSQGPSGYNEQFF	TGCGCCAGCAGCCAAGGTCCTAGCGGGTACAATGAGCAGTTCTTC
.	TRBJ2-5	.	TRBV19	CASSISAGGGQETQYF	TGTGCCAGTAGTATATCAGCGGGCGGAGGGCAAGAGACCCAGTACTTC
TRBD1	TRBJ2-6	.	TRBV28	CASRTGTGNSGANVLTF	TGTGCCAGCAGAACCGGGACAGGGAACTCTGGGGCCAACGTCCTGACTTTC
.	TRBJ2-4	.	TRBV6-5	CASSPQLLGNIQYF	TGTGCCAGCAGTCCCCAACTTCTAGGAAACATTCAGTACTTC
TRBD1	TRBJ2-2	once	TRBV5-1	CASSSIPPGQGAPNTGELFF	TGCGCCAGCAGCTCAATACCCCCGGGACAGGGGGCGCCGAACACCGGGGAGCTGTTTTTT
.	TRBJ2-1	.	TRBV19	CASTVGAEKYNEQFF	TGTGCCAGTACAGTGGGGGCCGAAAAGTACAATGAGCAGTTCTTC
.	TRBJ1-2	.	TRBV29-1	CSAGSEVGYTF	TGCAGCGCGGGTTCGGAGGTTGGCTACACCTTC
TRBD1	TRBJ1-1	.	TRBV9	CASSVEGQGLNTEAFF	TGTGCCAGCAGCGTAGAGGGACAGGGCCTGAACACTGAAGCTTTCTTT
TRBD1	TRBJ2-1	few	TRBV7-3	CASSADRGRLEQFF	TGTGCCAGCAGCGCTGACAGGGGGCGGCTCGAGCAGTTCTTC